The rows below give T cell receptor beta chains drawn from one sample of a study of blood T cell repertoires in COVID-19. Assay: immunoSEQ multiplex PCR; the TCRdb copy retains only in-frame clones and omits some. The sample carries 200,000 or so clones, 80% to 90% recorded once. Source material: peripheral blood. The receptor source for this set is a man aged 65 to 79 with active or convalescent COVID-19. CDR3s include the opening cysteine and the closing phenylalanine or tryptophan. D genes are given only for firm matches. A clone size is listed for some rows: how often the clone was seen (once, few, many), or a class if it is expanded.

length | D | J | V | size | CDR3 | DNA
17 | TRBD2 | TRBJ2-1 | TRBV7-9 | - | CASSPGLAGGRYNEQFF | TGTGCCAGCAGCCCCGGACTAGCGGGGGGTAGGTACAATGAGCAGTTCTTC
16 | TRBD1 | TRBJ1-3 | TRBV5-5 | - | CASSLGQGAFGNTIYF | TGTGCCAGCAGCTTGGGACAGGGGGCTTTTGGAAACACCATATATTTT
14 | - | TRBJ2-2 | TRBV7-2 | - | CASSLEPNTGELFF | TGTGCCAGCAGCTTAGAGCCGAACACCGGGGAGCTGTTTTTT
15 | TRBD2 | TRBJ2-7 | TRBV7-2 | - | CASSVGGAIAYEQYF | TGTGCCAGCAGCGTCGGGGGGGCCATAGCCTACGAGCAGTACTTC
14 | - | TRBJ1-4 | TRBV27 | - | CASSFLGLNEKLFF | TGTGCCAGCAGTTTTCTGGGGCTTAATGAAAAACTGTTTTTT
13 | - | TRBJ2-2 | TRBV7-8 | - | CASSLVAPGELFF | TGTGCCAGCAGCTTAGTAGCGCCCGGGGAGCTGTTTTTT
13 | - | TRBJ2-3 | TRBV6-5 | - | CASSTGSRDTQYF | TGTGCCAGCAGCACGGGGTCACGAGATACGCAGTATTTT
16 | - | TRBJ2-7 | TRBV1 | - | CTSSQDLPGGPYEQYF | TGCACCAGCAGCCAAGATCTCCCGGGGGGGCCCTACGAGCAGTACTTC
14 | TRBD1 | TRBJ1-4 | TRBV19 | - | CATRGTGGREKLFF | TGTGCCACCCGAGGGACAGGCGGAAGGGAAAAACTGTTTTTT
15 | - | TRBJ1-4 | TRBV18 | once | CASSPPGEPNEKLFF | TGTGCCAGCTCACCACCCGGGGAGCCTAATGAAAAACTGTTTTTT
15 | TRBD1 | TRBJ1-4 | TRBV6-6 | few | CASSGLGQGGEKLFF | TGTGCCAGCAGTGGCTTAGGACAGGGAGGTGAAAAACTGTTTTTT
16 | TRBD1 | TRBJ1-3 | TRBV27 | - | CASSLSRQGNGNTIYF | TGTGCCAGCAGTTTATCACGACAGGGTAATGGAAACACCATATATTTT
17 | TRBD2 | TRBJ2-7 | TRBV10-2 | - | CASSSLAGGVLGNEQYF | TGCGCCAGCAGTTCCCTAGCGGGAGGGGTTTTAGGTAACGAGCAGTACTTC
15 | TRBD2 | TRBJ2-2 | TRBV11-2 | - | CASSSERGLDGELFF | TGTGCCAGCAGCTCCGAGCGGGGCCTCGACGGGGAGCTGTTTTTT
17 | TRBD2 | TRBJ2-1 | TRBV9 | - | CASSVGVASAGDNEQFF | TGTGCCAGCAGCGTAGGAGTCGCGTCAGCGGGAGACAATGAGCAGTTCTTC
16 | - | TRBJ2-7 | TRBV6-2/TRBV6-3 | - | CASSQGLGLSTYEQYF | TGTGCCAGCAGTCAGGGGCTAGGACTCTCAACCTACGAGCAGTACTTC
15 | TRBD1 | TRBJ1-2 | TRBV15 | - | CATSGNRGQGGGYTF | TGTGCCACCAGCGGAAACAGGGGGCAAGGGGGTGGCTACACCTTC
16 | - | TRBJ2-5 | TRBV5-1 | - | CASSFDRGSPSQDQYF | TGCGCCAGCAGCTTCGACCGGGGGTCCCCTTCACAAGACCAGTACTTC
15 | - | TRBJ1-2 | TRBV6-2/TRBV6-3 | - | CASSYMDSANYGYTF | TGTGCCAGCAGTTACATGGACAGCGCGAACTATGGCTACACCTTC
15 | - | TRBJ2-1 | TRBV7-2 | - | CASSSRFRGGSLAFF | TGTGCCAGCAGCTCCAGATTTAGGGGGGGGTCCCTAGCGTTCTTC
14 | TRBD2 | TRBJ2-7 | TRBV6-2/TRBV6-3 | - | CASSGTSGGGEQYF | TGTGCCAGCAGTGGGACTAGCGGAGGGGGGGAGCAGTACTTC
18 | TRBD1 | TRBJ2-3 | TRBV19 | - | CASPGQGGPKIRADTQYF | TGTGCCAGCCCGGGACAGGGTGGGCCGAAAATTCGAGCAGATACGCAGTATTTT
20 | - | TRBJ2-7 | TRBV7-5 | - | CARSPKVGTSAPRGSYEQYF | TGTGCCAGAAGCCCAAAGGTCGGGACTAGCGCGCCTCGGGGCTCCTACGAGCAGTACTTC